The subject of this entry is one T cell receptor beta chain. What this receptor recognizes is not known. No base qualities exist here, and no much larger clone lies one base off it. The sample comes from a study of shared clonotypes between healthy human individuals (TCRdb year 2020). For context, the study as a whole: The cohort comprised two women and three men aged 18 to 49 years. The study deeply sequenced blood TCR repertoires of about 5 healthy adults to estimate repertoire size and the extent of clonotype sharing between individuals. Per donor, three plates each were used for CD4 naive and CD4 memory, two for CD8 naive, and one for CD8 memory. To increase sequencing depth and limit assay-specific biases, TCR repertoire library preparation and sequencing were carried out by different laboratories using diverse techniques. Between about 0.8 and 9 billion PBMCs per donor were obtained by leukapheresis.

Trimming removed 4 bases from V and 0 bases from J; the gene matches leave 11 bases unexplained. From a lookup of the germline V gene, CDR1 and CDR2 are SGHTS and YDEGEE. Counted from cysteine to phenylalanine, this CDR3 has 18 amino acids. Only CDR3 DNA remains: 54 bases, in frame from the first base. For the CD8 naive samples, CD45RO-negative cells were positively selected for CCR7, yielding a CD45RA+CCR7+ population from which TemRA cells were excluded. The donors were healthy, HIV-negative adults with no recently reported acute infections or vaccinations. Every donor was a Caucasian adult residing in Nashville, Tennessee, USA. Blood was obtained by leukapheresis, after which PBMCs were separated by Ficoll-Histopaque density gradient centrifugation and cryopreserved in liquid nitrogen vapor phase. Analytical flow cytometry was used to check the purity and quantity of every magnetically sorted T cell population. Genomic DNA was isolated from every sorted fraction and measured by UV absorbance on a Nanodrop 2000c.

General conclusions and limits of the study: Sampling was restricted to blood, and TCR repertoires in tissues likely differ from the TCR repertoires found in blood. Larger estimated clonotype richness was generally found for naive subsets than for memory subsets. Incomplete sequencing was indicated by rarefaction of sorted-subset datasets, despite the large sequencing depth. Clonotypes shared by all four sorted-subset donors showed higher generation probabilities than non-shared clonotypes. The small number of donors limited the genetic and exposure-history diversity represented. Sharing across a few donors was observed for about 4.8% of naive CD4, 3.5% of naive CD8, 2% to 2.5% of memory CD4, and about 0.39% of memory CD8 clonotypes. Pairwise subsampling led to the expectation that sequencing depth would affect the degree of clonotype sharing among donors.

TCR CDR3 regions were amplified from genomic DNA by multiplex PCR using the deep immunoSEQ assay. For each cell subset, the extracted genomic DNA was distributed evenly across all wells of several immunoSEQ 96-well plates, and each plate served as one replicate. Each replicate PCR for sorted subsets received roughly 0.2 ug genomic DNA, equal to about 30,000 T cell genomes. The purified libraries were quantified using a Qubit 3.0 fluorometer, sized with a Bioanalyzer 2100, and then quantified again using the KAPA Library Quantification kit. A separate single-read 150-cycle Illumina NextSeq 550 flow cell was used to sequence each immunoSEQ 96-well plate. The authors' analysis ran thus. Because only junctional sequences without quality scores were contained in the immunoSEQ output, filtering matching that applied to full-length reads could not be performed. To assign V/J genes and CDR3, sequences were annotated using PyIR, a Python wrapper for IgBLAST v1.9, with IMGT germline references. Reads were filtered out if the reads had weak V/J assignments (E-value above 1e-6), no CDR3, stop codons, out-of-frame junctions, or ambiguous translated residues. V3J clonotypes were defined as sequences sharing an identical inferred V gene, J gene, and CDR3 amino acid sequence. To compute the percentage overlap between repertoires, the number of shared unique clonotypes was divided by the size of the smaller repertoire. Three approaches were used to assess repertoire richness: RTK rarefaction, the Chao1 estimator, and Recon v2.1 estimates of unobserved clonotypes. Generation probabilities were computed with OLGA for all TCRbeta clonotypes obtained by the gDNA method from several donors. Not all clones reach the TCRdb copy of this immuneACCESS table, which keeps in-frame sequences only. Checked studies attribute under half of the gap to unresolved V genes and leave the rest unexplained. D and trimming come from the DNA, and the V and J calls and clone size come from that table. The sample table records about 2 million clones; less than 95% of these occur just once. The ten largest clones add up to 1.2% of the sample.

The sequence derives from a man aged 18 to 29 in good health. The sequenced sample consisted of naive CD8+ T cells sorted from blood. What this sample's cell subset or site label stands for: CD45RA+CCR7+. Here the chain combines TRBV5-8 and TRBJ2-1, with TRBD1 identical over 9 junction bases. CDR3 protein: CASSENRDRVPSYNEQFF. In nucleotide form, the sequence is TGTGCCAGCAGCGAGAACCGGGACAGGGTGCCCTCCTACAATGAGCAGTTCTTC.